The 23 T cell receptor beta chains reported below all come from one sample, sequenced in a study of blood T cell repertoires in COVID-19. Assay used: immunoSEQ multiplex PCR; TCRdb lists only in-frame clones, some missing. This table has 130,000 or so clones, roughly 82% appearing once. Sequenced material: peripheral blood. The receptors originated from a human donor in a cohort sampled during active COVID-19.

The V call is TRBV28, the J call TRBJ1-2; possible D gene TRBD1, 6 bases. This CDR3 is 12 amino acids long. In germline, CDR1 is MDHEN, CDR2 SYDVKM. With 7 bases removed from V and 2 bases from J, the gap between germline ends came to 8 bases. CDR3 sequence reads: CASNTGNYGYTF. In nucleotides, the CDR3 is TGTGCCAGCAATACAGGGAACTATGGCTACACCTTC.

This clone was observed once. This chain's CDR3 is CASSPGGVYGANVLTF. Written as DNA, the CDR3 is TGTGCCAGCAGTCCGGGGGGGGTCTACGGGGCCAACGTCCTGACTTTC. This sequence joins TRBV6-6 and TRBJ2-6; 8 bases map to TRBD2. V lost 5 bases, J lost 4 bases, and 7 bases stayed unmatched. Germline V CDR1 and CDR2: MNHNY, SVGAGI (reference sequence). The CDR3 length is 16 residues.

The chain has TRBV23-1 and TRBJ1-1, with D uncertain. TRBV23-1 is flagged as an ORF with uncertain function. The CDR3 totals 15 residues. The V end lost 0 bases, the J end lost 0 bases, and 8 bases lay between the germline ends. CDR3 protein: CASSQSADMNTEAFF. As DNA, the CDR3 is TGCGCCAGCAGTCAATCGGCAGACATGAACACTGAAGCTTTCTTT.

This clone has more than one count but fewer than ten. The V and J genes are TRBV15 and TRBJ1-1; D possibly corresponds to TRBD1 (6 bases). Germline CDR1 reads LNHNV; CDR2 reads YYDKDF (reference sequence). Between the trimmed V and J ends, which lost 3 bases and 4 bases, there was a span of 9 bases. CDR3 length: 13 amino acids. CDR3 in amino acids: CATSSTGSTEAFF. The DNA of the CDR3 is TGTGCCACCAGCAGCACAGGGTCCACTGAAGCTTTCTTT.

This sequence joins TRBV11-2 and TRBJ2-1; TRBD1 agrees at 9 bases. J gave up 5 bases and V 0 bases, and 8 bases lay outside the gene matches. The CDR3 has 17 residues. CDR1 is SGHAT, CDR2 FQNNGV, per germline. CDR3 DNA: TGTGCCAGCAGCTTAGATCTCGCGACAGGGGGGGACAATGAGCAGTTCTTC. Its protein is CASSLDLATGGDNEQFF.

Written as DNA, the CDR3 is TGTGCCAGCAGCACCTATGGACTAGCGGGGGGGCTAGATACGCAGTATTTT. Translating it yields CASSTYGLAGGLDTQYF. The chain employs TRBV7-2 and TRBJ2-3; 15 bases map to TRBD2. The CDR3 length is 17 residues. Germline lookup yields CDR1 SGHTA and CDR2 FQGNSA. J was trimmed by 5 bases and V by 5 bases; bases with no gene match: 8.

The chain has TRBV6-5 and TRBJ2-1, with TRBD2 identical over 11 bases. The CDR3 runs 14 residues. J lost 3 bases, V lost 6 bases, and 1 base had no gene match. The V gene's germline CDR1 is MNHEY and CDR2 SVGAGI. The CDR3 nucleotides are TGTGCCAGCAGAACTAGCGGGGGCTACAATGAGCAGTTCTTC. Protein sequence: CASRTSGGYNEQFF.

This clone turned up a few times. V usage is TRBV3-1 (or the pseudogene TRBV3-2) and J usage is TRBJ1-5; TRBD1 aligns across 9 bases. Germline V CDR1 and CDR2: LGHDT, YNNKEL (reference sequence). J was trimmed by 8 bases and V by 1 base; bases with no gene match: 6. The CDR3 has 15 amino acids. For the CDR3, the DNA is TGTGCCAGCAGCCAAGGGACAGGGGACCTTAAGCCCCAGCATTTT. Translated, it gives CASSQGTGDLKPQHF.

This chain joins TRBV5-1 and TRBJ2-2; tentatively, D is TRBD2 (5 bases). The germline CDR1 and CDR2 sequences are SGHRS and YFSETQ. The ends were cut back, 0 bases at V and 1 base at J, with 7 bases in the middle. The CDR3 has 15 residues. The CDR3, as DNA: TGCGCCAGCAGCTTGGCTGCGGGGAACACCGGGGAGCTGTTTTTT. It specifies CASSLAAGNTGELFF.

There are a few counts of this clone. This chain connects TRBV19 to TRBJ2-5, with 10 bases lining up with TRBD2. This CDR3 spans 17 amino acids. Germline V gene lookup returns CDR1 LNHDA and CDR2 SQIVND (reference sequence). The V and J ends lost 9 bases and 1 base, in that order; junction bases with no gene match: 14. CDR3 in amino acids: CASTLRAGGLGQETQYF. CDR3 in DNA: TGTGCCAGCACCCTCCGAGCGGGGGGGCTTGGCCAAGAGACCCAGTACTTC.

This chain links TRBV28 with TRBJ1-2; 8 bases are a match to TRBD1. This CDR3 has 15 residues. Germline V gene sequence: CDR1 MDHEN, CDR2 SYDVKM. Unmatched junction bases numbered 6, after V lost 5 bases and J lost 1 base. The CDR3, as DNA: TGTGCCAGCAGTCGCGGACAGGGCCGTAACTATGGCTACACCTTC. Amino acid sequence: CASSRGQGRNYGYTF.

V and J are TRBV4-2 and TRBJ1-6; D not certain. From germline, CDR1 is LGHNA and CDR2 YNFKEQ. The CDR3 covers 16 residues. Trimming cost V 0 bases and J 0 bases, with 6 bases left between them. CDR3 in amino acids: CASSQDAGSYNSPLHF. CDR3 in DNA: TGTGCCAGCAGCCAAGATGCGGGCTCCTATAATTCACCCCTCCACTTT.

This clone has just one count. The gene calls are TRBV24-1 and TRBJ2-7; 9 bases are shared with TRBD1. The CDR3 length is 17 residues. Trimming at V came to 5 bases and at J to 5 bases, leaving 15 bases not matched to a gene. Germline CDR1 reads KGHDR; CDR2 reads SFDVKD. CDR3 in DNA: TGTGCCACCAGTGCCTCTACCTCCGGGACAGGGAGCCACGAGCAGTACTTC. As protein: CATSASTSGTGSHEQYF.

The chain employs TRBV19 and TRBJ2-1; possible D gene TRBD2, 7 bases. V shed 8 bases and J shed 7 bases, with 18 bases lying between them. Germline V lookup: CDR1 LNHDA, CDR2 SQIVND (reference sequence). The CDR3 spans 14 residues. The CDR3 DNA reads as TGTGCCAGTTGGGGGCAGGGAGGGGGAAATGAGCAGTTCTTC. It codes for CASWGQGGGNEQFF.

The V and J genes are TRBV10-2 and TRBJ1-5; TRBD1 is a possible D gene (5 bases). The CDR3 spans 17 residues. Between the trimmed V and J ends, which lost 3 bases and 2 bases, there was a span of 17 bases. Per the germline V gene, CDR1 is WSHSY and CDR2 is SAAADI. The CDR3 protein is CASSDPNIGVGNQPQHF. CDR3 bases: TGCGCCAGCAGTGATCCTAACATAGGGGTGGGCAATCAGCCCCAGCATTTT.

V gene TRBV18 combines with J gene TRBJ1-2; D remains ambiguous. The length of the CDR3 is 15 residues. V was clipped by 3 bases and J by 7 bases, with 18 bases between them. The germline gives CDR1 KGHSH, CDR2 LQKENI. CDR3 in DNA: TGTGCCAGCTCACCTTCCATAGAGGCTTTACCTGGCTACACCTTC. It specifies CASSPSIEALPGYTF.

As for this clone: Other DNA sequences in the sample encode the same CDR3. V is TRBV24-1 and J is TRBJ2-1; 12 nucleotides match TRBD2. The ends lost 4 bases at V and 4 bases at J; junction bases unmatched: 4. This CDR3 is built from 16 residues. In germline, CDR1 is KGHDR, CDR2 SFDVKD. CDR3 nucleotides: TGTGCCACCAGTGACGGACTAGCGGGGTCTTACAATGAGCAGTTCTTC. This encodes CATSDGLAGSYNEQFF.

The genes are TRBV7-2 and TRBJ1-2, with 9 bases that match TRBD1. The CDR3 runs to 17 residues. V lost 5 bases, J lost 0 bases, and 10 bases stayed unmatched. CDR1 is SGHTA and CDR2 is FQGNSA in the germline V gene. The CDR3 region is CASSRPGQGRANYGYTF. The CDR3 DNA sequence: TGTGCCAGCAGCCGCCCGGGACAGGGAAGGGCTAACTATGGCTACACCTTC.

The V call is TRBV19, the J call TRBJ1-2, with 8 bases identical to TRBD1. Germline CDR1 is LNHDA and CDR2 is SQIVND (reference sequence). This CDR3 comprises 12 residues. V lost 8 bases, J lost 4 bases, and 3 bases stayed unmatched. CDR3 sequence (DNA): TGTGCCAGTGGGGACAGGAGCTATGGCTACACCTTC. This translates into CASGDRSYGYTF.

The J gene is TRBJ2-7, the V gene TRBV6-5; 9 nucleotides agree with TRBD1. The CDR3 totals 15 residues. V lost 6 bases, J lost 0 bases, and 6 bases stayed unmatched. Germline values: CDR1 MNHEY, CDR2 SVGAGI. The CDR3 is CASRSGQGNSYEQYF. CDR3 coding DNA: TGTGCCAGCAGATCGGGACAGGGCAACTCCTACGAGCAGTACTTC.

V usage is TRBV18 and J usage is TRBJ1-1, with a weak D call TRBD1 (6 bases). Trimming left V 0 bases short and J 3 bases short, with 17 bases between. Germline V gene sequence: CDR1 KGHSH, CDR2 LQKENI. The CDR3 loop spans 17 amino acids. This chain's CDR3 is CASSPPTGGQDYTEAFF. CDR3 sequence (DNA): TGTGCCAGCTCACCACCGACGGGGGGACAAGACTACACTGAAGCTTTCTTT.

This clone has more than one count but fewer than ten. The same CDR3 also results from other DNA sequences found in this sample. V gene TRBV5-6 combines with J gene TRBJ2-7; D not resolved. The CDR3 consists of 11 residues. Trimming took off 5 bases at V and 4 bases at J, with 7 bases between the two ends. Per germline, CDR1 SGHDT and CDR2 YYEEEE. The CDR3 DNA sequence: TGTGCCAGCAGTATCGAGTACGAGCAGTACTTC. Protein product: CASSIEYEQYF.

This clone was detected once. This chain links TRBV19 with TRBJ1-1; unclear D gene. This CDR3 has 14 amino acids. The germline V and J ends were trimmed by 1 base and 1 base, with 7 bases remaining between them. CDR1 LNHDA and CDR2 SQIVND come from the germline V gene (reference sequence). For the CDR3, the DNA is TGTGCCAGTAGTATAGGATCGGGGAACACTGAAGCTTTCTTT. Translated, it gives CASSIGSGNTEAFF.